This T cell receptor beta chain was found in a study of blood T cell repertoires in COVID-19. Study-level background: Sites across the United States, Italy and Spain contributed samples from acute and convalescent COVID-19.

The cohort comprised adults aged about 18 to 100 years residing in 20 to 25 US areas. This CDR3 contains 14 residues. After removal of 4 bases from V and 6 bases from J, the junction contained 5 bases not matched to a gene. Germline loops: CDR1 MRHNA, CDR2 SNTAGT. Per the original data handling: Amplification of reference gene primers provided the estimated nucleated cell counts. Clones were read by immunoSEQ multiplex PCR, and TCRdb kept only the in-frame ones, dropping some. The V and J calls and clone size are taken from that table; D and trimming were inferred from the DNA. The sample carries 300,000 to 450,000 clones, about 90% recorded once.

This chain uses TRBV6-4 with TRBJ1-2; 10 positions match TRBD1. Sequenced material: PBMCs or T cells enriched from blood (not recorded which). This sequence originates from a woman aged 25 to 39 who had recovered from COVID-19. The CDR3 protein is CASSGGDRGNGYTF. In DNA, the CDR3 is TGTGCCAGCAGTGGGGGGGACAGGGGAAATGGCTACACCTTC.